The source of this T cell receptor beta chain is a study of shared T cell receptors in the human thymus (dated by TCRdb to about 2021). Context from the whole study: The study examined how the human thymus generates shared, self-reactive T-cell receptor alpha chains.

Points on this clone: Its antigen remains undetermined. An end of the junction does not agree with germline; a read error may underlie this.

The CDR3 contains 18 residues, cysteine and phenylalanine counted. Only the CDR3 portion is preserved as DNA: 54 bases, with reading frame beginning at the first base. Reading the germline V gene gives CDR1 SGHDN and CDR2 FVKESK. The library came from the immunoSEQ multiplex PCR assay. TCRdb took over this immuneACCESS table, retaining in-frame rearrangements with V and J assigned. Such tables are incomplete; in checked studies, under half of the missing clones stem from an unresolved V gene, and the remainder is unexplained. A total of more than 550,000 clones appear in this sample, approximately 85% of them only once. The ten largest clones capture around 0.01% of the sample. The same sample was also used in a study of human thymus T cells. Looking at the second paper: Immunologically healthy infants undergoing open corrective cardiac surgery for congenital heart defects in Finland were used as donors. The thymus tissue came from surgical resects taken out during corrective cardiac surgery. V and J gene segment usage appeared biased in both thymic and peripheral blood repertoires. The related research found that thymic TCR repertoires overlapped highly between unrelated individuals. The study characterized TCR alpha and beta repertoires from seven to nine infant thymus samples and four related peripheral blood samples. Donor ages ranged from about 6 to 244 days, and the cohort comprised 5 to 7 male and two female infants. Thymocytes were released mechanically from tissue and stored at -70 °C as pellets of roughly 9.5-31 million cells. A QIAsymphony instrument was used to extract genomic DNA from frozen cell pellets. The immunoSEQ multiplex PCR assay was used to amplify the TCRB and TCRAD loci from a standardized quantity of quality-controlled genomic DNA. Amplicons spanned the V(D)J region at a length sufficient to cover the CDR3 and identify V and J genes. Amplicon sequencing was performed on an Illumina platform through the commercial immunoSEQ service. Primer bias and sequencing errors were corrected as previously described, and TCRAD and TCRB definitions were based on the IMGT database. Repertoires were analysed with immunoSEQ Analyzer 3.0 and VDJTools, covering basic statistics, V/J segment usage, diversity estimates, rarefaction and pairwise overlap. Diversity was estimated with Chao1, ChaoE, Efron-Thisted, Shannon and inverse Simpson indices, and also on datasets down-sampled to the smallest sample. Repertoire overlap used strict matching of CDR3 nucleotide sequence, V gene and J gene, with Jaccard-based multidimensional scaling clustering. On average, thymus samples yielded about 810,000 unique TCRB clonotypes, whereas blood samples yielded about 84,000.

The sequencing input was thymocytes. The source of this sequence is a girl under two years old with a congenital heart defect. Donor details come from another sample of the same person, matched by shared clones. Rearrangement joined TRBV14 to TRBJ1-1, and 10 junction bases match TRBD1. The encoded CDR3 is CASSQVDRGLMQNTEALF. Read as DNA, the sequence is TGTGCCAGCAGCCAAGTGGACAGGGGGTTAATGCAGAACACTGAAGCTCTCTTT.